This T cell receptor beta chain stems from a study of control samples from healthy donors and cancer patients. CDR1 and CDR2 from the germline V gene are SSHAT and FNYEAQ (reference sequence). The CDR3 length is 15 residues. TCRdb's table, derived via immunoSEQ multiplex PCR, lists solely in-frame clones and lacks some. This table holds around 86,000 clones, 80% to 90% found once. As for this clone: The junction departs from germline at one end; a sequencing error may be responsible.

The receptor comes from a woman aged 60-75 years with head and neck cancer. V usage is TRBV7-7 and J usage is TRBJ2-1; D is possibly TRBD2 (5 bases). The specimen was PBMCs. CDR3 sequence: CASSLGPAEYNEQFF. In nucleotides, the CDR3 is TGTGCTAGCAGCTTAGGGCCAGCGGAATACAATGAGCAGTTCTTC. The whole variable domain, remainder taken from reference TRBV7-7 and TRBJ2-1, is GAGVSQSPRYKVTKRGQDVTLRCDPISSHATLYWYQQALGQGPEFLTYFNYEAQPDKSGLPSDRFSAERPEGSISTLTIQRTEQRDSAMYRCASSLGPAEYNEQFFGPGTRLTVL.